This T cell receptor beta chain appears in the sequencing data of a study of blood T cell repertoires in COVID-19. The wider study: The United States, Italy and Spain provided the acute and convalescent COVID-19 samples. T cells, B-cell-depleted T cells, or PBMCs provided the cDNA or gDNA that served as material.

CDR1 and CDR2 (germline): MNHNY, SVGAGI (reference sequence). This CDR3 region has 13 residues. V shed 6 bases and J 2 bases; nucleotides not matched to a gene: 2. Original handling: Amplification of reference gene primers was used by the study to estimate nucleated cell counts. TCRdb keeps only in-frame clones here, not all; method: immunoSEQ multiplex PCR. Clonal size and the V and J genes are those of that table, whereas D and trimming came from the DNA. The sample holds fewer than 250,000 clones, about four fifths seen once. The rearrangement links TRBV6-6 to TRBJ1-2; 8 positions agree with TRBD1. The sample taken for sequencing was peripheral blood. The receptor comes from a man in his sixties with acute or convalescent COVID-19. The CDR3 nucleotides read TGTGCCAGCAGCAGGGACAGGAACTATGGCTACACCTTC. Translating gives CASSRDRNYGYTF.